The 22 T cell receptor beta chains in this list originate from one sample, sequenced in a study of Ad26.COV2.S vaccination and SARS-CoV-2 variants. Stated treatment: around 19 received Ad26.COV2.S at low or high dose, single or two shots; a few received placebo; per-sample allocation not given. Sampling occurred on day 63 after the first vaccine or placebo injection. The repertoire was sequenced with immunoSEQ multiplex PCR; TCRdb's copy has only in-frame clones and lacks some. The sample includes roughly 420,000 clones, around 87% of them seen just once. The material sequenced was peripheral blood, taken in a trial of Ad26.COV2.S vaccine versus placebo. The receptors here all came from a person aged 18-65 years who received the Ad26.COV2.S COVID-19 vaccine or a placebo.

The chain combines TRBV9 with TRBJ2-3, with a possible D match to TRBD1 (7 bases). V was clipped by 4 bases and J by 0 bases, with 15 bases between them. Germline V gene sequence: CDR1 SGDLS, CDR2 YYNGEE. This CDR3 spans 16 amino acids. The CDR3 DNA is TGTGCCAGCAGCCTTAGACAGGGAGGTAGCACAGATACGCAGTATTTT. Translating gives CASSLRQGGSTDTQYF.

The rearrangement links TRBV5-6 to TRBJ2-3; 10 nucleotides line up with TRBD2. V trimming: 4 bases; J trimming: 1 base; junction bases outside the gene matches: 9. Germline-derived CDR1 and CDR2 are SGHDT and YYEEEE. The CDR3 length is 17 residues. CDR3: CASSISLLAGGTDTQYF. The CDR3 region has the DNA TGTGCCAGCAGCATCTCCTTGCTAGCGGGGGGCACAGATACGCAGTATTTT.

The genes are TRBV2 and TRBJ2-6; D gene uncertain. This CDR3 contains 16 residues. CDR1 is SNHLY and CDR2 is FYNNEI in the germline V gene. Trimming shortened V by 6 bases and J by 2 bases, and 14 bases separated the two germline ends. CDR3 in amino acids: CASRRNLDTGANVLTF. The DNA of the CDR3 is TGTGCCAGCAGGCGGAACTTAGACACTGGGGCCAACGTCCTGACTTTC.

This clone was detected only once. V and J are TRBV28 and TRBJ2-7, with D maybe TRBD1 (5 bases). This CDR3 comprises 15 residues. V lost 5 bases and J 4 bases, leaving 18 bases between the germline ends. CDR1 is MDHEN and CDR2 is SYDVKM in the germline V gene. The CDR3: CASSPRTPPEYEQYF. The CDR3 DNA reads TGTGCCAGCAGTCCCCGGACACCCCCGGAGTACGAGCAGTACTTC.

This chain links TRBV9 with TRBJ1-6, with D hard to call. V was shortened by 4 bases and J by 8 bases, with 16 bases between the two germline ends. Germline CDR1 SGDLS, CDR2 YYNGEE. CDR3 length: 15 amino acids. In DNA, the CDR3 is TGTGCCAGCAGCCTCCGACACACTGGGGATTCACCCCTCCACTTT. It encodes CASSLRHTGDSPLHF. The whole variable domain, filled in from reference TRBV9 and TRBJ1-6, reads DSGVTQTPKHLITATGQRVTLRCSPRSGDLSVYWYQQSLDQGLQFLIQYYNGEERAKGNILERFSAQQFPDLHSELNLSSLELGDSALYFCASSLRHTGDSPLHFGNGTRLTVT.

This chain joins TRBV9 and TRBJ2-3; 7 bases are a match to TRBD2. The V gene's germline CDR1 is SGDLS and CDR2 YYNGEE. CDR3 length: 15 residues. V was pared by 0 bases and J by 5 bases, with 6 bases of the junction left unmatched. The DNA for the CDR3 is TGTGCCAGCAGCGTAGGAGCGGGGTCCCAAGATACGCAGTATTTT. As protein: CASSVGAGSQDTQYF.

The chain combines TRBV6-5 with TRBJ1-2; 9 bases agree with TRBD1. CDR1 and CDR2 (germline): MNHEY, SVGAGI. The CDR3 has 15 residues. V lost 6 bases and J lost 1; bases outside the gene matches: 6. CDR3 nucleotide sequence: TGTGCCAGCAGGACGACAGGGGGAAATAACTATGGCTACACCTTC. Its protein product is CASRTTGGNNYGYTF.

The genes are TRBV19 and TRBJ1-6; D is unresolved. The germline V and J ends were trimmed by 7 bases and 5 bases, with 18 bases remaining between them. This CDR3 is 16 amino acids long. CDR1 is LNHDA, CDR2 SQIVND, per germline (reference sequence). The chain's CDR3 is CASNYKGGGDNSPLHF. The CDR3 coding sequence is TGTGCCAGTAATTACAAGGGCGGCGGGGATAATTCACCCCTCCACTTT.

This chain uses TRBV4-3 with TRBJ2-3; 8 bases align to TRBD2. The CDR3 has 16 amino acids. With V trimmed by 1 base and J by 4 bases, 7 bases remained unmatched. From germline, CDR1 is LGHNA and CDR2 YSLEER. The CDR3 loop is CASSQGAAGEPDTQYF. The CDR3 nucleotides are TGCGCCAGCAGCCAAGGGGCAGCGGGGGAACCAGATACGCAGTATTTT.

The chain has TRBV28 and TRBJ1-5, with D possibly matching TRBD1 (5 bases). CDR1 and CDR2 from the germline V gene are MDHEN and SYDVKM. V shed 2 bases and J shed 5 bases, with 16 bases lying between them. The CDR3 length is 16 residues. CDR3 DNA: TGTGCCAGCAGTTTACCCCTTCGGGGGAAACATCAGCCCCAGCATTTT. This sequence encodes CASSLPLRGKHQPQHF.

For the CDR3, the DNA is TGTGCCAGCAGCTTGAATAAGGACACTGAAGCTTTCTTT. This codes for CASSLNKDTEAFF. J is TRBJ1-1 and V is TRBV7-3, with unresolved D. Germline V gene data show CDR1 as SGHTA and CDR2 as FQGTGA. V lost 3 bases, J lost 3 bases, and 8 bases lay in between. The CDR3 is made up of 13 amino acids.

The rearrangement joins TRBV11-3 to TRBJ2-1, with D perhaps TRBD2 (7 bases). Trimming removed 1 base at V and 2 bases at J, with 18 bases between. The CDR3 covers 18 residues. The germline V gene has CDR1 SGHNT and CDR2 YENEEA. CDR3 loop: CASSLGSGGPVAYNEQFF. Written as DNA, the CDR3 is TGTGCCAGCAGCTTAGGTTCCGGGGGGCCGGTGGCCTACAATGAGCAGTTCTTC. Supplemented by reference TRBV11-3 and TRBJ2-1, the full variable domain reads EAGVVQSPRYKIIEKKQPVAFWCNPISGHNTLYWYLQNLGQGPELLIRYENEEAVDDSQLPKDRFSAERLKGVDSTLKIQPAELGDSAVYLCASSLGSGGPVAYNEQFFGPGTRLTVL.

The chain links TRBV7-2 to TRBJ1-1, with D perhaps TRBD1 (5 bases). Trimming pared 3 bases from V and 0 bases from J, leaving 11 bases between. The germline V gene encodes CDR1 SGHTA and CDR2 FQGNSA. This CDR3 has 15 amino acids. CDR3 sequence reads: CASSFGTRVNTEAFF. For the CDR3, the DNA is TGTGCCAGCAGCTTCGGGACTAGGGTGAACACTGAAGCTTTCTTT.

The genes are TRBV11-3 and TRBJ2-1; D may be TRBD1 or TRBD2 (5 bases each). Trimming shortened V by 5 bases and J by 7 bases, and 9 bases separated the two germline ends. The germline V gene has CDR1 SGHNT and CDR2 YENEEA. The CDR3 spans 12 residues. The CDR3 reads CASSGGLNEQFF. In DNA form, the CDR3 reads TGTGCCAGCAGCGGGGGTCTAAATGAGCAGTTCTTC. The full variable domain, rest sourced from reference TRBV11-3 and TRBJ2-1, is EAGVVQSPRYKIIEKKQPVAFWCNPISGHNTLYWYLQNLGQGPELLIRYENEEAVDDSQLPKDRFSAERLKGVDSTLKIQPAELGDSAVYLCASSGGLNEQFFGPGTRLTVL.

The chain employs TRBV23-1 and TRBJ1-4; 7 bases match TRBD1. TRBV23-1 is an open reading frame, and its role is uncertain. CDR3 length: 15 residues. After removal of 0 bases from V and 6 bases from J, the junction contained 4 bases not matched to a gene. CDR3: CASSQSTGSDEKLFF. CDR3 sequence (DNA): TGCGCCAGCAGTCAATCGACAGGGTCCGATGAAAAACTGTTTTTT.

This rearrangement joins TRBV6-5 to TRBJ1-4; D is undetermined. The germline CDR1 and CDR2 sequences are MNHEY and SVGAGI. The CDR3 loop spans 12 amino acids. V lost 11 bases, J lost 3 bases, and 10 bases lay in between. CDR3 sequence reads: CAVGGANEKLFF. Written as DNA, the CDR3 is TGTGCCGTTGGTGGGGCTAATGAAAAACTGTTTTTT.

The chain carries TRBV4-3 and TRBJ1-1; 12 nucleotides align to TRBD1. The junction had 6 bases not matched to a gene; V was cut back by 3 bases and J by 4 bases. CDR3 length: 16 residues. Germline values: CDR1 LGHNA, CDR2 YSLEER. This CDR3 is CASSHGTGGGGTEAFF. Here the CDR3 DNA reads TGCGCCAGCAGCCACGGGACAGGGGGCGGTGGCACTGAAGCTTTCTTT.

Only one count was recorded for this clone. The V gene is TRBV7-3, the J gene TRBJ2-2; D is possibly TRBD1 or TRBD2 (6 bases each). V was shortened by 5 bases and J by 4 bases, with 14 bases between the two germline ends. Looked up from germline, CDR1 is SGHTA and CDR2 is FQGTGA. This CDR3 is built from 15 residues. CDR3 sequence reads: CASSTGGLGTGELFF. The CDR3 DNA follows: TGTGCCAGCAGCACCGGGGGCCTGGGCACCGGGGAGCTGTTTTTT.

The chain is built from TRBV12-3 or TRBV12-4 and TRBJ2-5; the match to TRBD2 covers 8 bases. The CDR3 runs to 13 residues. With V trimmed by 2 bases and J by 8 bases, 4 bases remained unmatched. CDR3 sequence reads: CASSLLAGSTQYF. CDR3 sequence (DNA): TGTGCCAGCAGTTTATTAGCGGGGTCAACCCAGTACTTC.

The V gene is TRBV4-3, the J gene TRBJ2-2; 7 nucleotides align to TRBD1. This CDR3 has 15 residues. From germline, CDR1 is LGHNA and CDR2 YSLEER. Trimming at V came to 4 bases and at J to 6 bases, leaving 8 bases not matched to a gene. The CDR3 protein is CASSLDRALAGELFF. The CDR3 region has the DNA TGCGCCAGCAGCCTCGACAGGGCTTTGGCCGGGGAGCTGTTTTTT.

The sample holds one count of this clone. J is TRBJ1-3 and V is TRBV28; no definite D call. The CDR3 runs 16 residues. CDR1 is MDHEN, CDR2 SYDVKM, per germline. V lost 7 bases and J 0 bases, leaving 16 bases between the germline ends. CDR3 protein: CASTFAAASSGNTIYF. The CDR3 nucleotides are TGTGCCAGCACATTTGCGGCAGCTAGCTCTGGAAACACCATATATTTT. Looking up the rest from reference TRBV28 and TRBJ1-3 gives the full variable domain: DVKVTQSSRYLVKRTGEKVFLECVQDMDHENMFWYRQDPGLGLRLIYFSYDVKMKEKGDIPEGYSVSREKKERFSLILESASTNQTSMYLCASTFAAASSGNTIYFGEGSWLTVV.

V and J are TRBV5-8 and TRBJ2-3; D assignment may be TRBD1 or TRBD2 (5 bases each). This CDR3 region has 15 residues. Trimming took 4 bases from V and 5 from J, leaving 17 bases between them. CDR1 and CDR2 (germline): SGHTS, YDEGEE. CDR3 sequence: CASSPRDPYQDTQYF. The CDR3 nucleotides read TGTGCCAGCAGCCCTCGGGACCCTTACCAAGATACGCAGTATTTT.